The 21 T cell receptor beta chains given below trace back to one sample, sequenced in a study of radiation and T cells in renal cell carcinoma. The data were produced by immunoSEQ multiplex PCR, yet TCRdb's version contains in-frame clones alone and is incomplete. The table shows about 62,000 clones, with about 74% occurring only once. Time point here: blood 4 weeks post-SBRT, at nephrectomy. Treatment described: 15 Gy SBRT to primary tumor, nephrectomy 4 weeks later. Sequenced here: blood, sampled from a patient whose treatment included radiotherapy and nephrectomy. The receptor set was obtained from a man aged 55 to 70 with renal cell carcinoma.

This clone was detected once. CDR3 protein: CASKVGNTIYF. The CDR3 bases are TGTGCCAGTAAAGTGGGGAACACCATATATTTT. V gene TRBV19 combines with J gene TRBJ1-3; D gene uncertain. CDR3 length equals 11 residues. V gave up 7 bases and J gave up 7 bases, with 8 bases separating them. The germline gives CDR1 LNHDA, CDR2 SQIVND (reference sequence). The full variable domain, in which reference TRBV19 and TRBJ1-3 provide the parts outside the CDR3, is DGGITQSPKYLFRKEGQNVTLSCEQNLNHDAMYWYRQDPGQGLRLIYYSQIVNDFQKGDIAEGYSVSREKKESFPLTVTSAQKNPTAFYLCASKVGNTIYFGEGSWLTVV.

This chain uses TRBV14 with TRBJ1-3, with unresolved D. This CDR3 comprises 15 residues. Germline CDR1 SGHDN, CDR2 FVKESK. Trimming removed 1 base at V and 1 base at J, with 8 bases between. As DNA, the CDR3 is TGTGCCAGCAGCCAAGCGGTTTCATCTGGAAACACCATATATTTT. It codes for CASSQAVSSGNTIYF.

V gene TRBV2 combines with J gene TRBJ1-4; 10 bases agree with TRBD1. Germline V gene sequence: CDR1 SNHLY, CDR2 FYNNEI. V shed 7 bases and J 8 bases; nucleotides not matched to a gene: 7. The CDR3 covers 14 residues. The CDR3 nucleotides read TGTGCCAGCATCCTGGACAGGGGGGGAGAAAAACTGTTTTTT. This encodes CASILDRGGEKLFF.

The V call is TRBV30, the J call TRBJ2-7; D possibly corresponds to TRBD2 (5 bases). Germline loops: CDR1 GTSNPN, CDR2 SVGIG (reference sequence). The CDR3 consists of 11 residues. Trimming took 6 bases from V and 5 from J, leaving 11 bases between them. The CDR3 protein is CACIWRNEQYV. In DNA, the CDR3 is TGTGCCTGTATATGGAGGAACGAGCAGTACGTC.

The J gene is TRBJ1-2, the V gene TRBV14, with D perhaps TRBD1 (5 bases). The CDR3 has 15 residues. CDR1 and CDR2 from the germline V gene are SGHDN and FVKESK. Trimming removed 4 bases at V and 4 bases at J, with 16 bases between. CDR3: CASSRGTDASYGYTF. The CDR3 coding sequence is TGTGCCAGCAGCCGCGGGACCGACGCTTCCTATGGCTACACCTTC.

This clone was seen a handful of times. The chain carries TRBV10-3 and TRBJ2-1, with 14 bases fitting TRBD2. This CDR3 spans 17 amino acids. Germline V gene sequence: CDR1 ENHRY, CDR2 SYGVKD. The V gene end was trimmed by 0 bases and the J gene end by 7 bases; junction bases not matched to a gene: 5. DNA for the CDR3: TGTGCCATCAGTGAGTCGGCCGGGACTAGCGGGAGAAATGAGCAGTTCTTC. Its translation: CAISESAGTSGRNEQFF.

In nucleotides, the CDR3 is TGCAGTGCGCCCATCGACACTGAAGCTTTCTTT. Translating gives CSAPIDTEAFF. The chain uses TRBV20-1 and TRBJ1-1; D ambiguous. CDR3 length equals 11 residues. Trimming took 6 bases from V and 3 from J, leaving 8 bases between them. Looked up from germline, CDR1 is DFQATT and CDR2 is SNEGSKA (reference sequence).

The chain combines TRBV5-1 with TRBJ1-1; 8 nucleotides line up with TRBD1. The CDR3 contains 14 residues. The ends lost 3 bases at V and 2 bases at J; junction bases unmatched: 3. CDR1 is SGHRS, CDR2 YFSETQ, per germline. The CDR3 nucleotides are TGCGCCAGCAGCTCGGGACAGGCCAACACTGAAGCTTTCTTT. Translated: CASSSGQANTEAFF.

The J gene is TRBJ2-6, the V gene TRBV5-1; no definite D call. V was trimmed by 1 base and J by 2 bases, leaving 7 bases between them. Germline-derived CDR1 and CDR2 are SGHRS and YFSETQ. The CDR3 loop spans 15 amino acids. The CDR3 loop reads CASSLSGAGANVLTF. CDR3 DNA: TGCGCCAGCAGCTTGTCCGGAGCTGGGGCCAACGTCCTGACTTTC.

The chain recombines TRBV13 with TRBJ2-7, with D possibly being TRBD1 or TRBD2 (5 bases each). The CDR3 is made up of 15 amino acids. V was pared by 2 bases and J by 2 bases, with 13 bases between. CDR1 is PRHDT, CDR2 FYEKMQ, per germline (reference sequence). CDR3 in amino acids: CASSLWGNGAYEQYF. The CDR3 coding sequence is TGTGCCAGCAGCTTATGGGGGAACGGGGCCTACGAGCAGTACTTC.

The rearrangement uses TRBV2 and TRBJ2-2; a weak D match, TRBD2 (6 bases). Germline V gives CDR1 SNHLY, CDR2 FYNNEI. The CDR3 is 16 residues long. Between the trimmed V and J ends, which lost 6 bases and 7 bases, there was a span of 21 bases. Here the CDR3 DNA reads TGTGCCAGCAGCGACGGGGGAGCGGCGTGGGGCGGGGAGCTGTTTTTT. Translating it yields CASSDGGAAWGGELFF. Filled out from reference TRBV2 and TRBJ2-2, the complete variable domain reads EPEVTQTPSHQVTQMGQEVILRCVPISNHLYFYWYRQILGQKVEFLVSFYNNEISEKSEIFDDQFSVERPDGSNFTLKIRSTKLEDSAMYFCASSDGGAAWGGELFFGEGSRLTVL.

The CDR3 here is CASSIRLAGLSYNEQFF. CDR3 sequence (DNA): TGTGCCAGTAGTATTCGACTAGCGGGCCTCTCCTACAATGAGCAGTTCTTC. The V call is TRBV19, the J call TRBJ2-1; 10 bases are a match to TRBD2. V shed 3 bases, J shed 0 bases, and the junction held 5 bases outside the gene matches. The germline CDR1 and CDR2 sequences are LNHDA and SQIVND (reference sequence). CDR3 size: 17 residues.

The DNA for the CDR3 is TGCAGCGTTGAAGTGAGGCAGGCCGCTAGCACAGATACGCAGTATTTT. Translation gives CSVEVRQAASTDTQYF. The V and J genes are TRBV29-1 and TRBJ2-3; D remains ambiguous. This CDR3 spans 16 amino acids. Deletions cut 1 base from V and 0 bases from J, with 14 bases between. Germline V gives CDR1 SQVTM, CDR2 ANQGSEA.

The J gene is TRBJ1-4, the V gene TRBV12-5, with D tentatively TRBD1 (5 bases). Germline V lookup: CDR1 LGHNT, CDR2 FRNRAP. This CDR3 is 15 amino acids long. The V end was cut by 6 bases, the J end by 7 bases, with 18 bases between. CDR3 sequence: CASGPGQNRAEKLFF. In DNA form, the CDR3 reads TGTGCTAGTGGACCAGGACAAAACCGTGCTGAAAAACTGTTTTTT.

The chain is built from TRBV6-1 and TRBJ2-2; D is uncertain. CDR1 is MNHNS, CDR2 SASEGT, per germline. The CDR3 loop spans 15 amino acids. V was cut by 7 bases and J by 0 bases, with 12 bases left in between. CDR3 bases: TGTGCCAGCACACGCCTCGCGGCGAACACCGGGGAGCTGTTTTTT. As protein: CASTRLAANTGELFF.

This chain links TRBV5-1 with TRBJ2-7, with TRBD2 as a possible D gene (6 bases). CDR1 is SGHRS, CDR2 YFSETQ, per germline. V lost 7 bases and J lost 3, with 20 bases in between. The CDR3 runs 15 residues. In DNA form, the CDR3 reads TGCGCCAGCGAAGAGGGTAGCGGAGAGATCTACGAGCAGTACGTC. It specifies CASEEGSGEIYEQYV.

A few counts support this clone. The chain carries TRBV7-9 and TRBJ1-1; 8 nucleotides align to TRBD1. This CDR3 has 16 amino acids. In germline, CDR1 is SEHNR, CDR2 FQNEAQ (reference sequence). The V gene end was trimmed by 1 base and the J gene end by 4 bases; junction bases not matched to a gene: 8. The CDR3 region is CASSLEVGQGGTEAFF. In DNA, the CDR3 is TGTGCCAGCAGCTTAGAGGTTGGACAGGGAGGCACTGAAGCTTTCTTT.

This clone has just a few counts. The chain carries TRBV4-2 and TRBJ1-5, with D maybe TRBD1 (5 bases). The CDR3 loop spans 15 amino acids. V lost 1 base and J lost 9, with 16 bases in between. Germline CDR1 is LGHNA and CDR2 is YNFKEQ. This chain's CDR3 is CASSQAGDRNRPQHF. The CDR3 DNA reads TGTGCCAGCAGCCAAGCGGGGGACCGGAATAGGCCCCAGCATTTT.

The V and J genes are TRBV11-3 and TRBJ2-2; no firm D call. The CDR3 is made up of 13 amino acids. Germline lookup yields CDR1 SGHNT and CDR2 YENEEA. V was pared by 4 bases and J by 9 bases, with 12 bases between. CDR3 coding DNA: TGTGCCAGCAGCTCAGGAATCGGCCGGGAGCTGTTTTTT. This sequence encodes CASSSGIGRELFF. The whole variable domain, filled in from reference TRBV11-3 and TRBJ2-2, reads EAGVVQSPRYKIIEKKQPVAFWCNPISGHNTLYWYLQNLGQGPELLIRYENEEAVDDSQLPKDRFSAERLKGVDSTLKIQPAELGDSAVYLCASSSGIGRELFFGEGSRLTVL.

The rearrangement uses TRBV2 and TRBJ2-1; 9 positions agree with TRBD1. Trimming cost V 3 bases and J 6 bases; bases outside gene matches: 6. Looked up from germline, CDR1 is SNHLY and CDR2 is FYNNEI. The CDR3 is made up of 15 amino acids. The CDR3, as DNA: TGTGCCAGCAGTGAGGGACAGGGAGTCGGCAATGAGCAGTTCTTC. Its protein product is CASSEGQGVGNEQFF.

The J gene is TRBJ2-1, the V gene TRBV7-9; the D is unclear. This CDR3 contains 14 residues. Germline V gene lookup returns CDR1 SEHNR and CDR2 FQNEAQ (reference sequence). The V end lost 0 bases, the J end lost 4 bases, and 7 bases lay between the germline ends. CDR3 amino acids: CASSLAGGYNEQFF. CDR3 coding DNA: TGTGCCAGCAGCTTAGCCGGCGGATACAATGAGCAGTTCTTC.